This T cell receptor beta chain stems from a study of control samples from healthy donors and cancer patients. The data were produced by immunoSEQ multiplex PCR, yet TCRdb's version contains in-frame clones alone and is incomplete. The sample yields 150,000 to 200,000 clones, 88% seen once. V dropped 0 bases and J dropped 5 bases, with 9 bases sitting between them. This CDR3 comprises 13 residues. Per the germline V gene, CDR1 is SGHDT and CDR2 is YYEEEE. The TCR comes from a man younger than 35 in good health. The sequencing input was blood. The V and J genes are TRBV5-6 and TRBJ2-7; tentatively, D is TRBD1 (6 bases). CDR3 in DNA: TGTGCCAGCAGCTTGGGGGGGCGGGACGAGCAGTACTTC. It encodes CASSLGGRDEQYF.